The rows below give T cell receptor beta chains drawn from one sample of a study of identical twins. TCRdb redid the calling of the 5' RACE reads with MiXCR, one entry per CDR3 protein. Here the sample spans about 200,000 distinct CDR3 sequences, more than 6.5% being singletons. This sample was also put to use in a study of yellow fever vaccine responses in identical twins.

Material: memory (CD45RO+) T cells sorted from blood. These receptors all come from a woman between 18 and 29 years old in good health. Each CDR3 is given with its conserved first and last residue. Each record gives: CDR3 DNA, CDR3 protein, D gene, clone size, J gene, V gene. A D gene is named only where the DNA matches it firmly. The size of a clone is reported for some rows only, either as once, few or many, or as a class for expanded clones.

TGTGCCAGCAGCTTAACGACTAGCGGGGGGGGTGAGCAGTACTTC,CASSLTTSGGGEQYF,TRBD2,few,TRBJ2-7,TRBV7-3
TGTGCCACCAGCAGAGATTCCGGCTACGAGCAGTACTTC,CATSRDSGYEQYF,NA,NA,TRBJ2-7,TRBV15
TGTGCCAGCAGTTTACTGGACGCTGAAGCTTTCTTT,CASSLLDAEAFF,NA,many,TRBJ1-1,TRBV12-3/TRBV12-4
TGCGCCAGCAGCCAAGAATTGACTAGGGGTTCGTTCTTC,CASSQELTRGSFF,NA,many,TRBJ2-1,TRBV4-3
TGTGCCAGCAGTCTCACAGGGGGCGGAAACATTCAGTACTTC,CASSLTGGGNIQYF,TRBD1,NA,TRBJ2-4,TRBV28
TGCAGTGCTAGACGGATCCAAGAGACCCAGTACTTC,CSARRIQETQYF,NA,few,TRBJ2-5,TRBV20-1
TGTGCCAGCAGCTGGGGGGTGTCTGGGAATTCCAAGAGAACCCAGTACTTC,CASSWGVSGNSKRTQYF,NA,many,TRBJ2-5,TRBV5-6
TGTGCCAGCAGCCCCGCGGTATACTCACCCCTCCACTTT,CASSPAVYSPLHF,NA,NA,TRBJ1-6,TRBV7-9
TGTGCCAGCAGCTTAGATATGGGTGAAAAACTGTTTTTT,CASSLDMGEKLFF,NA,NA,TRBJ1-4,TRBV7-6
TGTGCCTGGGTACAGGGCTACGAGCAGTACTTC,CAWVQGYEQYF,NA,NA,TRBJ2-7,TRBV30
TGTGCCAGCACCGGACAGGGGGCGGGGGGTAATTCACCCCTCCACTTT,CASTGQGAGGNSPLHF,TRBD1,few,TRBJ1-6,TRBV7-2
TGTGCCAGCAGCTTTGGAGGGGCCAACGAGCAGTACTTC,CASSFGGANEQYF,NA,few,TRBJ2-7,TRBV7-3
TGTGCCAGCAGCTCCTGGGGGACGGTGGGGAATGAGCAGTTCTTC,CASSSWGTVGNEQFF,NA,NA,TRBJ2-1,TRBV7-2
TGTGCCAGCAGGTTAACCCCTGGGCTAGCGGGGGAGCAGTTCTTC,CASRLTPGLAGEQFF,TRBD2,many,TRBJ2-1,TRBV28
TGCGCCAGCAGCTGGGACAGGGGGAACACCGGGGAGCTGTTTTTT,CASSWDRGNTGELFF,TRBD1,few,TRBJ2-2,TRBV5-1
TGTGCCAGCTGTATGGCTAGCGGAGGTGAGCAGTTCTTC,CASCMASGGEQFF,TRBD2,few,TRBJ2-1,TRBV2
TGTGCCAGCAGCCCCGGACAGAACCAAGAGACCCAGTACTTC,CASSPGQNQETQYF,NA,many,TRBJ2-5,TRBV12-3/TRBV12-4
TGCAGCGTTGTCCGCGGGGCCACAGATACGCAGTATTTT,CSVVRGATDTQYF,NA,many,TRBJ2-3,TRBV29-1
TGTGCCAGCAGCGCGGGACTCCCTGGCTACGAGCAGTACTTC,CASSAGLPGYEQYF,NA,NA,TRBJ2-7,TRBV5-6
TGTGCCAGCAGCTACTTGGGGGCCAACGTCCTGACTTTC,CASSYLGANVLTF,NA,few,TRBJ2-6,TRBV11-2
TGTGCCAGCAACGCGGGAGGCCGGGAGACCCAGTACTTC,CASNAGGRETQYF,TRBD2,many,TRBJ2-5,TRBV6-2/TRBV6-3
TGTGCCAGCAGTCGAGGGTCAAGCTCCTACAATGAGCAGTTCTTC,CASSRGSSSYNEQFF,NA,NA,TRBJ2-1,TRBV28
TGTGCCACCAGCAGAGCTAAAACAGGGTATGGAACAGATACGCAGTATTTT,CATSRAKTGYGTDTQYF,NA,many,TRBJ2-3,TRBV15
TGTGCCAGCAGCTTAGGCTCAGGGGTTTCCTACGAGCAGTACTTC,CASSLGSGVSYEQYF,NA,NA,TRBJ2-7,TRBV7-9
TGTGCCGGAGCTAGCCGGAGTAGCACAGATACGCAGTATTTT,CAGASRSSTDTQYF,NA,few,TRBJ2-3,TRBV6-1
TGTGCCAGCAGTTACTCAGGACGGAGGGGTGAGCAGTTCTTC,CASSYSGRRGEQFF,NA,NA,TRBJ2-1,TRBV6-2/TRBV6-3
TGTGCCACCACCCTAGCGGGAGCAAACGAGCAGTACTTC,CATTLAGANEQYF,TRBD2,NA,TRBJ2-7,TRBV15
TGTGCCAGCAGCCGAGAACAGGGGTTGACTTCACCCCTCCACTTT,CASSREQGLTSPLHF,TRBD1,few,TRBJ1-6,TRBV7-2
TGTGCCAGCAGTTTATGGGGAGGCGACGAGCAGTACTTC,CASSLWGGDEQYF,NA,NA,TRBJ2-7,TRBV12-3/TRBV12-4
TGTGCCACCAGTGATTCTAGCTACAATGAGCAGTTCTTC,CATSDSSYNEQFF,NA,many,TRBJ2-1,TRBV24-1
TGTGCCAGCAGTTTCCCCGGTTTGGGTACGCAGTATTTT,CASSFPGLGTQYF,NA,few,TRBJ2-3,TRBV28
TGTGCCAGCAGTTACTCGGGACCTGGCAAAAACATTCAGTACTTC,CASSYSGPGKNIQYF,NA,NA,TRBJ2-4,TRBV6-5
TGTGCCAGCAGTTCCGTCGGATACGGGAGTGGATACGAGCAGTACTTC,CASSSVGYGSGYEQYF,NA,few,TRBJ2-7,TRBV28
TGTGCCAGCAGTTACTCGACAGGGAGCTCCTATAATTCACCCCTCCACTTT,CASSYSTGSSYNSPLHF,TRBD1,few,TRBJ1-6,TRBV6-5
TGTGCCAGCAGTGAGTCGCTAGCCAGCACAGATACGCAGTATTTT,CASSESLASTDTQYF,NA,many,TRBJ2-3,TRBV6-4
TGTGCCAGCAGCGCGTACTCAGGGAGCAATGAGCAGTTCTTC,CASSAYSGSNEQFF,NA,NA,TRBJ2-1,TRBV9
TGTGCCAGCAGCCAAACGACGTTACAATACGGAAACACCATATATTTT,CASSQTTLQYGNTIYF,NA,many,TRBJ1-3,TRBV7-2
TGTGCCATCAGTGATCTGCCTGGAAACACCATATATTTT,CAISDLPGNTIYF,NA,many,TRBJ1-3,TRBV10-3
TGCGCCAGCAGCCCCGGGACAGGGGTGGATGAGCAGTTCTTC,CASSPGTGVDEQFF,TRBD1,NA,TRBJ2-1,TRBV5-1
TGTGCCAGCAGCCCCGGACGCCTCTCTGGAAACACCATATATTTT,CASSPGRLSGNTIYF,NA,NA,TRBJ1-3,TRBV13
TGTGCCAGCTCAGGACAGGGGCCCGGTGGTGAAGCTTTCTTT,CASSGQGPGGEAFF,TRBD1,few,TRBJ1-1,TRBV18
TGCAGCGTTGCCCCGACAGGGGTGAACACTGAAGCTTTCTTT,CSVAPTGVNTEAFF,TRBD1,few,TRBJ1-1,TRBV29-1
TGCAGCGCGGGACACTCCTACGAGCAGTACTTC,CSAGHSYEQYF,NA,many,TRBJ2-7,TRBV29-1
TGCAGTGCTAGCCCAATTTGGGCGGGCCTTGGGGGCACAGATACGCAGTATTTT,CSASPIWAGLGGTDTQYF,NA,many,TRBJ2-3,TRBV20-1
TGTGCCAGCAGTTACGTGAGCCGTTTCTCCACAGATACGCAGTATTTT,CASSYVSRFSTDTQYF,NA,few,TRBJ2-3,TRBV6-2/TRBV6-3
TGCGCCAGCAGCCAAGCGATACACAACACTGAAGCTTTCTTT,CASSQAIHNTEAFF,NA,few,TRBJ1-1,TRBV4-3